The TCR beta chain under discussion was sequenced for a study of tumor and adjacent non-tumor tissue in lung cancer listed by TCRdb under 2018. Notes on the research overall: The cohort included more than 9 adenocarcinoma, 2 squamous cell carcinoma and 1 small cell lung cancer patients. For each patient, one tumor sample and one normal lung sample were taken, giving about 31 paired specimens that underwent TCRbeta CDR3 sequencing. Ages among the approximately 15 patients ranged from roughly 30 to 76 years, there were around ten men and 5 women, and disease was at TNM stage I to III. The study compared bulk TCRbeta repertoires between lung tumor tissue and matched distant non-tumor lung tissue from over 12 lung cancer patients. In total, sequencing yielded under 150 million productive TCRbeta reads, which works out to an average of roughly 4.2 million reads per sample. Study-level results and caveats: With only about 16 patients in the cohort, the authors noted that larger samples and more detailed clinical data are needed. Peripheral blood was not sequenced, so blood TCRbeta repertoires in these lung cancer patients were not examined. Neither the sequencing platform nor unique molecular identifiers are named or mentioned anywhere in the methods. Tumor tissue showed significantly greater TCR diversity (inverse Simpson) than normal lung tissue (approximately 430 vs 150, P = 0.0075, Mann-Whitney U test). TCR diversity was significantly higher in younger patients, and greater tumor TCR diversity was associated with shorter overall survival and shorter disease-free survival. The top 100 clones accounted for a significantly larger cumulative portion of the repertoire in normal lung than in tumor tissue.

This clonotype occurred many times. There is no known antigen for this receptor. No quality values exist for individual bases; no much larger clone is one base distant. The CDR3 runs 17 amino acids, cysteine and phenylalanine included. Only the CDR3 part of the read is kept: 51 bases, read in frame from the first base. The junction carries 15 bases between V and J, which are trimmed by 0 bases and 1 base respectively. As encoded in the germline V gene (reference sequence), CDR1 is DFQATT while CDR2 is SNEGSKA. The protocol used for the library was multiplex PCR. Sequencing was carried out with an Illumina HiSeq 2500. Following protocols modified from ARM-PCR, the researchers constructed TCRbeta libraries through three rounds of nested PCR with primers (Table S4). Before sequencing, PCR products of 200-500 bp were excised from the gel and purified with the QIAquick gel extraction kit. Per the authors' processing: Trimmomatic was used to clean the reads, FLASH merged the cleaned reads into complete CDR3 sequences, and MiTCR assigned the sequences to V(D)J germline segments. Clonal diversity was calculated as the inverse Simpson's index using VDJtools. A read counted as productive if the sequence was in-frame and lacked a premature stop codon. TCRdb took the public reads, trimmed them with fastp at Q25, ran MiXCR for clone calling and kept in-frame beta chains. Under each unique CDR3 protein, matching rows form one entry showing the most common genes and DNA. These V and J calls originate from TCRdb's pipeline instead of the authors' own analysis. The sample includes about 93,000 distinct CDR3 sequences, with 67% observed a single time. Around 16% of the sample belongs to the ten largest clones.

RNA was extracted from bulk unsorted tissue and checked for quality with a NanoDrop ND-1000 and an Agilent 2100. All donors had newly diagnosed lung cancer, had not received prior chemotherapy, and were admitted for thoracic surgery in China between August and November 2014. The study excluded patients who had received radiotherapy or chemotherapy before or who had another cancer at the same time. Surgical tissue pieces of roughly 1-2.2 cm3 were preserved in RNAlater solution and were kept at -80 degrees C until use. The sample comprised lung tumor tissue. The TCR sequence derives from a man between 60 and 75 years old with non-small cell lung cancer. The sequence joins TRBV20-1 to TRBJ2-2, with a weak D call of TRBD2 (5 bases match). The nucleotides are TGCAGTGCTAGAGACACTAGGAACAAGGGGAACACCGGGGAGCTGTTTTTT. Translated, this is CSARDTRNKGNTGELFF.